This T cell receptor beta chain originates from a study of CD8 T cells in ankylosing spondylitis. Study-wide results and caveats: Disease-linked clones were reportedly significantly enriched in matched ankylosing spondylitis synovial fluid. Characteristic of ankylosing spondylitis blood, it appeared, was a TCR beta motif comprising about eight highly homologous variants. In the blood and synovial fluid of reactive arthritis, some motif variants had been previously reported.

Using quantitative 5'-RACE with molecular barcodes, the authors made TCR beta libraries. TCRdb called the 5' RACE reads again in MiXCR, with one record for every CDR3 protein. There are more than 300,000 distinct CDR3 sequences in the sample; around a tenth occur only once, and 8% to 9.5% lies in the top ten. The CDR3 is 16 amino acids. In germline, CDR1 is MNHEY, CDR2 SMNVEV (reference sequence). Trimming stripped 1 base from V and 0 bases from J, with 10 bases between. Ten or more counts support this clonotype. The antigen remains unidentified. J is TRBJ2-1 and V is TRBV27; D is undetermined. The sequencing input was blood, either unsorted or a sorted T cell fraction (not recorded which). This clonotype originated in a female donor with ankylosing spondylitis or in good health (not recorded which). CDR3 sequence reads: CASSLYPKDSYNEQFF. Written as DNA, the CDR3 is TGTGCCAGCAGTTTATATCCGAAGGACTCCTACAATGAGCAGTTCTTC.